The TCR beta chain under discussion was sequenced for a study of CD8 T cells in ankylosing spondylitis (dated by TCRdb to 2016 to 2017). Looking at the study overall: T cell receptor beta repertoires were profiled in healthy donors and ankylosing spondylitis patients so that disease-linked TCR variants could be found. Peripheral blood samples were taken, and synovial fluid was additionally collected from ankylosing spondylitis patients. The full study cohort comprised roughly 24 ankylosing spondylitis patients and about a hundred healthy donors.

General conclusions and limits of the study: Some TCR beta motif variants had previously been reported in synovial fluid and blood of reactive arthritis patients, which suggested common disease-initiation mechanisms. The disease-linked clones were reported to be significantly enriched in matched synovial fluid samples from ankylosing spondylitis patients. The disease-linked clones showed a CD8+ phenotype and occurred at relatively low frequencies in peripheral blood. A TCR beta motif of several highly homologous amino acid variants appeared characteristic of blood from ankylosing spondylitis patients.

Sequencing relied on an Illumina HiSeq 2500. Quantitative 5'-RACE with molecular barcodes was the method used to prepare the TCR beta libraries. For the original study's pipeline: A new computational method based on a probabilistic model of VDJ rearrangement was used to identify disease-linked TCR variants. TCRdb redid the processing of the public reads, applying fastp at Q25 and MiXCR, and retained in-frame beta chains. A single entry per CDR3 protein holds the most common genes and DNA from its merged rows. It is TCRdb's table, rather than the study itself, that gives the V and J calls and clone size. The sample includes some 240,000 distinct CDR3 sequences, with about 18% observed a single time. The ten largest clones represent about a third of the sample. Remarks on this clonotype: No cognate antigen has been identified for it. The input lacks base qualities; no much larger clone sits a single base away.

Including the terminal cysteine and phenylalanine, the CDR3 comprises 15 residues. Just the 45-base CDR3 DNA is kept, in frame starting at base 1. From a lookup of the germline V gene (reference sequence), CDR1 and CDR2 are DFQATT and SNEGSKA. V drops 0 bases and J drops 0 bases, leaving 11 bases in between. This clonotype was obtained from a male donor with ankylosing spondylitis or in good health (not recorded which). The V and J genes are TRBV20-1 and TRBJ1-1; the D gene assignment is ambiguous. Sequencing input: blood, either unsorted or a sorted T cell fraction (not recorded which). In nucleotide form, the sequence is TGCAGTGCTAGAGAGGGCAGATATATGAACACTGAAGCTTTCTTT. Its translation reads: CSAREGRYMNTEAFF.